This section outlines one TCR beta chain sequence together with its context. Its antigen is undetermined. This sample was taken from a study of cytomegalovirus exposure and HLA in healthy donors. It was with 60 Vbeta and 13 Jbeta primers that the PCR ran. Repertoires were generated with immunoSEQ multiplex PCR, while TCRdb's copy carries only in-frame clones and drops some. Seen here are approximately 130,000 clones, under 85% observed once, and the top ten hold 3.1%. Study-wide results and caveats: Trimming of TCR beta V- and J-genes showed a link, identified in a later analysis, to a missense DCLRE1C variant.

This sequence originates from a man in his thirties or forties in good health and CMV-seronegative. Material for sequencing was PBMCs.

CDR3 amino acids: CASSLVIGTRDWGYEQYF. CDR3 sequence (DNA): TGTGCCAGCAGCTTGGTTATCGGGACTAGGGACTGGGGGTACGAGCAGTACTTC. V usage is TRBV5-4 and J usage is TRBJ2-7, with TRBD2 identical over 8 bases. J lost 4 bases, V lost 0 bases, and 15 bases had no gene match. Germline CDR1 SGHNT, CDR2 YYREEE (reference sequence). The CDR3 sequence is 18 residues long.